The present TCR beta chain was sequenced within a study of T cell repertoires in cytomegalovirus infection. Study details: Evidence of both CMV infection and a matching HLA type came from public TCR beta signatures.

MiXCR, run by TCRdb on the reads, gives a single entry per CDR3 protein. The sample records about 920,000 distinct CDR3 sequences, 31% being singletons. Whole-study findings and limits: The ex vivo response was dominated by HLA-C-restricted CMV-specific TCR beta clonotypes.

This clonotype was detected ten times or more. The antigen remains unidentified. Trimming took 5 bases from V and 8 from J, leaving 19 bases between them. This CDR3 has 15 amino acids. The V and J genes are TRBV12-3 or TRBV12-4 and TRBJ2-1; a weak D match, TRBD2 (6 bases). This sequence originates from a human donor in good health (CMV status not recorded). Some clones in this sample may be carry-over from other donors' samples. The source material was cultured CD8+ T cells from PBMCs, sampled from culture after CMV antigen stimulation. CDR3 residues: CASSLTGVERDEQFF. CDR3 nucleotide sequence: TGTGCCAGCAGTCTCACGGGGGTGGAACGCGATGAGCAGTTCTTC.